These 17 T cell receptor beta chains were all obtained from the same sample, sequenced in a study of blood T cell repertoires in acute mononucleosis. Regarding time point: acute infectious mononucleosis, at clinical presentation within 2 weeks of symptom onset (visit 1). Generated by immunoSEQ multiplex PCR, the TCRdb table keeps only in-frame clones and is missing some. The repertoire holds some 2,200 clones, with 29% as singletons. The specimen was EBV YVL epitope tetramer+ CD8+ T cells sorted from PBMCs, collected during acute infectious mononucleosis. The subset is: CD8 T cells binding a tetramer with EBV BRLF1 109-117 peptide (YVL-BR). These receptors came from a woman aged 18-29 years with infectious mononucleosis caused by EBV.

This clone has a handful of counts. With a far larger clone one base away, a read error is the likely cause. At the DNA level, this CDR3 is encoded by other sequences in the same sample as well. The genes are TRBV10-2 and TRBJ1-1; TRBD1 might be the D (6 bases). This CDR3 is built from 13 residues. Germline assignment: CDR1 WSHSY and CDR2 SAAADI. Trimming stripped 6 bases from V and 4 bases from J, with 12 bases between. Here the CDR3 reads CASRQQGSTEAFF. Written as DNA, the CDR3 is TGCGCCAGCAGGCAACAGGGATCCACTGAAGCTTTCTTT.

Only a few counts were recorded for this clone. The DNA is omitted, as the CDR3 cannot be located on it reliably, and the CDR3 follows TCRdb's listing. The CDR3 is CASRPVLNTGELFFF. The V and J genes are TRBV28 and TRBJ2-2; the table's D call of TRBD2 was not tested on the DNA. Germline V CDR1 and CDR2: MDHEN, SYDVKM. Both ends counted, the CDR3 spans 15 residues.

This clone was detected a few times. J is TRBJ1-2 and V is TRBV2; D remains unclear. Germline CDR1 and CDR2: SNHLY and FYNNEI. V was pared by 5 bases and J by 7 bases, with 11 bases between. The CDR3 covers 12 residues. DNA for the CDR3: TGTGCCAGCAGTTATATCGGGGTTGGCTACACCTTC. Translation: CASSYIGVGYTF.

The chain links TRBV27 to TRBJ1-1, with 7 bases fitting TRBD1. This CDR3 is built from 16 residues. CDR1 and CDR2 from the germline V gene are MNHEY and SMNVEV (reference sequence). Trimming at V came to 11 bases and at J to 0 bases, leaving 15 bases not matched to a gene. The CDR3 DNA follows: TGTGCCTGCTGTTTTCTGGGACAGTCTATGAACACTGAAGCTTTCTTT. It is translated as CACCFLGQSMNTEAFF.

This clone came up a few times. Only one base separates this from a far larger clonotype, so it likely reflects a read error. The chain recombines TRBV27 with TRBJ1-1; D is undetermined. This CDR3 is built from 16 residues. Germline values: CDR1 MNHEY, CDR2 SMNVEV (reference sequence). Trimming shortened V by 3 bases and J by 0 bases, and 14 bases separated the two germline ends. CDR3 sequence: CASSFLGETMNTEAFF. Here the CDR3 DNA reads TGTGCCAGCAGTTTTCTGGGAGAGACAATGAACACTGAAGCTTTCTTT.

Worth noting for this clone: A far larger clone lies a single base away; this is likely a read error. Additional DNA sequences in this sample encode the identical CDR3. The rearrangement joins TRBV28 to TRBJ1-5, with D perhaps matching TRBD1 (6 bases). Germline CDR1 is MDHEN and CDR2 is SYDVKM. The length of the CDR3 is 15 residues. The CDR3 here is CARSFLLGGAQPQHF. Written as DNA, the CDR3 is TGTGCCAGGAGTTTCCTTCTGGGGGGGGCTCAGCCCCAGCATTTT.

In this sample, this clone turned up many times. With a far larger clone one base away, a read error is the likely cause. In the same sample, other DNA sequences code for this CDR3. V gene TRBV28 combines with J gene TRBJ1-5; TRBD1 might be the D (6 bases). Germline V gene data show CDR1 as MDHEN and CDR2 as SYDVKM. The CDR3 spans 15 residues. CDR3 DNA sequence: TGTGCCTGCAGTTTCCTTCTGGGGGGGGCTCAGCCCCAGCATTTT. It translates to CACSFLLGGAQPQHF. Complete variable domain (other parts from reference TRBV28 and TRBJ1-5): DVKVTQSSRYLVKRTGEKVFLECVQDMDHENMFWYRQDPGLGLRLIYFSYDVKMKEKGDIPEGYSVSREKKERFSLILESASTNQTSMYLCACSFLLGGAQPQHFGDGTRLSIL.

This clone was counted ten times or more. The chain joins TRBV7-2 to TRBJ2-7; D remains ambiguous. Germline values: CDR1 SGHTA, CDR2 FQGNSA. V was pared by 5 bases and J by 5 bases, with 13 bases between. The CDR3 has 13 amino acids. CDR3 sequence (DNA): TGTGCCAGCAGCCAAGTACCCACCCACGAGCAGTACTTC. It yields the protein CASSQVPTHEQYF.

This clone was detected many times. The chain uses TRBV11-3 and TRBJ2-3, with 10 positions matching TRBD1. CDR1 and CDR2 (germline): SGHNT, YENEEA. The CDR3 runs to 15 residues. Trimming cost V 9 bases and J 1 base; bases outside gene matches: 7. The CDR3 is CASKTGTGGTDTQYF. The CDR3 DNA follows: TGTGCCAGTAAAACCGGGACAGGGGGCACAGATACGCAGTATTTT.

This clone was observed a few times. A read error may explain this, as a much larger clone is one base away. The V and J genes are TRBV9 and TRBJ2-7, with 10 nucleotides matching TRBD2. CDR1 SGDLS and CDR2 YYNGEE come from the germline V gene. The CDR3 is 15 amino acids. V shed 4 bases and J 5 bases; nucleotides not matched to a gene: 9. The CDR3 sequence is CASSLVLAGVHEQYF. The CDR3 DNA sequence: TGTGCCAGCAGCTTAGTCCTAGCGGGAGTTCACGAGCAGTACTTC.

The rearrangement joins TRBV27 to TRBJ2-1; the D is unclear. V lost 6 bases and J 7 bases, leaving 16 bases between the germline ends. Looked up from germline, CDR1 is MNHEY and CDR2 is SMNVEV (reference sequence). The CDR3 length is 14 residues. The CDR3 here is CASSPNLGLNEQFF. CDR3 nucleotide sequence: TGTGCCAGCAGCCCGAATCTCGGGTTGAATGAGCAGTTCTTC.

This clone was seen ten or more times. Different DNA sequences within this sample yield the same CDR3. The chain couples TRBV29-1 to TRBJ2-1; maybe TRBD2 (6 bases). This CDR3 is built from 17 residues. The V gene lost 4 bases and the J gene lost 7 bases, with 26 bases spanning the gap. Germline V CDR1 and CDR2: SQVTM, ANQGSEA. CDR3 sequence (DNA): TGCAGCGTTGGGGGCCCGCAGGGAGGAATCAATACAAATGAGCAGTTCTTC. Translating it yields CSVGGPQGGINTNEQFF.

This clone was found a few times. This chain uses TRBV30 with TRBJ2-1; 7 nucleotides agree with TRBD2. CDR3 length equals 16 residues. Germline V lookup: CDR1 GTSNPN, CDR2 SVGIG (reference sequence). Germline trimming cut 8 bases from V and 6 bases from J; bases unmatched to any gene: 19. The CDR3 nucleotides are TGTGCCAGCAGCTCAACACTGCCCGCGGGAGCCAATGAGCAGTTCTTC. Translation gives CASSSTLPAGANEQFF.

Regarding this clone: A far larger clone is a single base away, which makes a read error likely. The genes are TRBV28 and TRBJ2-1; a weak D match, TRBD1 (6 bases). Trimming cost V 2 bases and J 10 bases, with 15 bases left between them. CDR3 size: 14 residues. Germline V gives CDR1 MDHEN, CDR2 SYDVKM. As DNA, the CDR3 is TGTGCCAGCAGTTTAGGACAGCCGTCAGGAGAGCAGTTCTTC. Translating gives CASSLGQPSGEQFF. Drawing the rest from reference TRBV28 and TRBJ2-1, the complete variable domain is DVKVTQSSRYLVKRTGEKVFLECVQDMDHENMFWYRQDPGLGLRLIYFSYDVKMKEKGDIPEGYSVSREKKERFSLILESASTNQTSMYLCASSLGQPSGEQFFGPGTRLTVL.

This clone showed up just a few times. This likely traces to a read error, being one base from a far larger clone. The rearrangement joins TRBV27 to TRBJ2-7; D gene uncertain. Germline lookup yields CDR1 MNHEY and CDR2 SMNVEV (reference sequence). V lost 3 bases, J lost 6 bases, and 18 bases lay in between. This CDR3 region has 15 residues. Here the CDR3 reads CASSFLHGSASEQYF. The CDR3 nucleotides are TGTGCCAGCAGTTTTCTCCATGGAAGCGCCTCCGAGCAGTACTTC.

The V gene is TRBV11-2, the J gene TRBJ2-3, with 7 positions matching TRBD1. The CDR3 contains 14 residues. V lost 9 bases to trimming and J lost 5 bases; unmatched junction nucleotides: 11. Germline V gene lookup returns CDR1 SGHAT and CDR2 FQNNGV. The CDR3 is CASKTGTVQDTQYF. The CDR3 nucleotides are TGTGCCAGTAAAACCGGGACAGTGCAAGATACGCAGTATTTT.

Comment on this clone: It is unclear where the CDR3 begins or ends on the DNA, so no DNA is shown, and the CDR3 is as TCRdb lists it. Other DNA sequences in the sample encode the same CDR3. The chain uses TRBV29-1 and TRBJ2-2; the DNA was not used to check the table's D call, TRBD2. A total of 20 residues make up the CDR3, ends included. Germline V gene lookup returns CDR1 SQVTM and CDR2 ANQGSEA. The chain's CDR3 is CSVAKPAGLAGGSNTGSCFF.